Below are 17 T cell receptor beta chains sequenced from a single sample in a study of cytomegalovirus exposure and HLA in healthy donors. Primers included in the PCR were 60 Vbeta and 13 Jbeta primers. Sequencing used immunoSEQ multiplex PCR; TCRdb keeps in-frame clones, though not all of them. The sample lists 200,000 to 300,000 clones, about 77% occurring once. The sequenced sample consisted of PBMCs. The receptor set was obtained from a boy aged 5 to 17 in good health and CMV-seronegative.

The chain combines TRBV29-1 with TRBJ2-4; D perhaps matches TRBD2 (5 bases). The CDR3 runs 16 residues. V lost 2 bases to trimming and J lost 0 bases, with 14 bases between them. Germline CDR1 is SQVTM and CDR2 is ANQGSEA. The CDR3 DNA reads as TGCAGCGTTGAAACTTGGGAGAGACTAGCCAAAAACATTCAGTACTTC. Encoded protein: CSVETWERLAKNIQYF.

This chain connects TRBV5-6 to TRBJ2-5; 7 bases fit TRBD2. The DNA end lines up better with TRBJ2-7; the J call may be wrong. Germline V gene sequence: CDR1 SGHDT, CDR2 YYEEEE. The CDR3 runs 14 residues. CDR3 region: CASSFAGEHYEQYF. The CDR3 nucleotides are TGTGCCAGCAGCTTTGCGGGAGAACATTACGAGCAGTACTTC.

This clone was seen a few times. The rearrangement uses TRBV7-9 and TRBJ1-4; 10 nucleotides line up with TRBD1. The germline V gene encodes CDR1 SEHNR and CDR2 FQNEAQ (reference sequence). Trimming removed 5 bases from V and 8 bases from J; junction bases left unmatched: 8. There are 15 residues in the CDR3. CDR3 sequence (DNA): TGTGCCAGCAGCGTCCCGGGACAGGGGCGGGAAAAACTGTTTTTT. Protein product: CASSVPGQGREKLFF.

The chain couples TRBV9 to TRBJ2-5, with 10 bases matching TRBD2. The CDR3 sequence is 15 residues long. J lost 5 bases, V lost 2 bases, and 6 bases had no gene match. CDR1 is SGDLS and CDR2 is YYNGEE in the germline V gene. The DNA of the CDR3 is TGTGCCAGCAGCGTTAGCGGGGGGCCCCTGGAGACCCAGTACTTC. This sequence encodes CASSVSGGPLETQYF.

V gene TRBV5-1 combines with J gene TRBJ1-1; 8 bases are shared with TRBD1. The J segment lost 1 base and the V segment lost 4 bases, leaving 3 bases of the junction unmatched. Germline-derived CDR1 and CDR2 are SGHRS and YFSETQ. The CDR3 has 14 amino acids. The CDR3 loop is CASSVTGANTEAFF. CDR3 coding DNA: TGCGCCAGCAGCGTGACAGGGGCGAACACTGAAGCTTTCTTT.

The chain carries TRBV11-2 and TRBJ2-7; TRBD1 is a possible D gene (6 bases). The V end was cut by 5 bases, the J end by 2 bases, with 16 bases between. Germline V gene lookup returns CDR1 SGHAT and CDR2 FQNNGV. This CDR3 comprises 15 residues. This CDR3 reads CASSPNRDSTYEQYF. The CDR3 DNA reads as TGTGCCAGCAGCCCAAACAGGGATTCGACCTACGAGCAGTACTTC. The full variable domain, with the rest looked up from reference TRBV11-2 and TRBJ2-7, is EAGVAQSPRYKIIEKRQSVAFWCNPISGHATLYWYQQILGQGPKLLIQFQNNGVVDDSQLPKDRFSAERLKGVDSTLKIQPAKLEDSAVYLCASSPNRDSTYEQYFGPGTRLTVT.

This clone has just one count. The rearrangement joins TRBV6-1 to TRBJ2-1; 11 bases are shared with TRBD2. The CDR3 loop spans 16 amino acids. V trimming: 4 bases; J trimming: 3 bases; junction bases outside the gene matches: 5. Germline loops: CDR1 MNHNS, CDR2 SASEGT. Written as DNA, the CDR3 is TGTGCCAGCAGTGGACGACTAGCGGGGAACTACAATGAGCAGTTCTTC. As protein: CASSGRLAGNYNEQFF.

This chain joins TRBV5-6 and TRBJ1-6; D not resolved. In germline, CDR1 is SGHDT, CDR2 YYEEEE. This CDR3 region has 14 residues. Between the trimmed V and J ends, which lost 4 bases and 9 bases, there was a span of 14 bases. The CDR3 DNA reads as TGTGCCAGCAGCCCGGTTGAGAGAGGTTCACCCCTCCACTTT. Translated: CASSPVERGSPLHF.

J is TRBJ1-2 and V is TRBV2, with no clear D. The CDR3 length is 13 residues. The V end was cut by 3 bases, the J end by 4 bases, with 9 bases between. Looked up from germline, CDR1 is SNHLY and CDR2 is FYNNEI. The CDR3 loop reads CASSDYVSYGYTF. Here the CDR3 DNA reads TGTGCCAGCAGTGATTACGTTAGCTATGGCTACACCTTC. Supplemented by reference TRBV2 and TRBJ1-2, the full variable domain reads EPEVTQTPSHQVTQMGQEVILRCVPISNHLYFYWYRQILGQKVEFLVSFYNNEISEKSEIFDDQFSVERPDGSNFTLKIRSTKLEDSAMYFCASSDYVSYGYTFGSGTRLTVV.

In its sample, this clone was seen once. CDR3 sequence reads: CAISEGTGENTEAFF. CDR3 nucleotide sequence: TGTGCCATCAGTGAGGGGACAGGGGAGAACACTGAAGCTTTCTTT. The genes are TRBV10-3 and TRBJ1-1; 10 nucleotides line up with TRBD1. The J segment lost 1 base and the V segment lost 2 bases, leaving 1 base of the junction unmatched. CDR3 size: 15 residues. Germline V gives CDR1 ENHRY, CDR2 SYGVKD.

This chain uses TRBV27 with TRBJ2-7, with TRBD2 matching 7 bases. V shed 2 bases, J shed 0 bases, and the junction held 4 bases outside the gene matches. The CDR3 extends over 15 amino acids. Germline V gives CDR1 MNHEY, CDR2 SMNVEV (reference sequence). The CDR3 sequence is CASSLGGSDSYEQYF. For the CDR3, the DNA is TGTGCCAGCAGTTTAGGCGGGAGCGACTCCTACGAGCAGTACTTC.

This chain joins TRBV2 and TRBJ2-7, with a weak D call TRBD2 (6 bases). This CDR3 has 10 residues. The V gene lost 8 bases and the J gene lost 5 bases, with 7 bases spanning the gap. Germline values: CDR1 SNHLY, CDR2 FYNNEI. The chain's CDR3 is CASGGDEQYF. The CDR3 nucleotides read TGTGCCAGCGGAGGGGACGAGCAGTACTTC.

This chain joins TRBV11-2 and TRBJ1-5, with D maybe TRBD1 (6 bases). The CDR3 totals 14 residues. In germline, CDR1 is SGHAT, CDR2 FQNNGV. V lost 4 bases, J lost 4 bases, and 11 bases lay in between. The CDR3 sequence is CASSSNRVNQPQHF. The CDR3 coding sequence is TGTGCCAGCAGCTCAAACAGGGTGAATCAGCCCCAGCATTTT.

The rearrangement uses TRBV27 and TRBJ1-5; tentatively, D is TRBD1 (6 bases). Germline CDR1 reads MNHEY; CDR2 reads SMNVEV (reference sequence). The CDR3 has 13 amino acids. Trimming took 9 bases from V and 6 from J, leaving 15 bases between them. The CDR3 reads CASGEGGGQPQHF. CDR3 nucleotides: TGTGCCAGTGGGGAGGGGGGGGGTCAGCCCCAGCATTTT.

The chain couples TRBV11-2 to TRBJ1-1, with D unclear. The CDR3 runs to 14 residues. Deletions cut 3 bases from V and 1 base from J, with 9 bases between. CDR1 and CDR2 (germline): SGHAT, FQNNGV. The CDR3 here is CASSFRRENTEAFF. The CDR3, as DNA: TGTGCCAGCAGCTTCCGACGGGAGAACACTGAAGCTTTCTTT.

The chain carries TRBV4-1 and TRBJ2-1; 9 bases fit TRBD2. This CDR3 has 17 amino acids. V was pared by 1 base and J by 3 bases, with 7 bases of the junction left unmatched. Germline CDR1 is MGHRA and CDR2 is YSYEKL. The CDR3 spells CASSQVIGAGGYNEQFF. The CDR3 DNA reads as TGCGCCAGCAGCCAAGTAATCGGAGCGGGGGGCTACAATGAGCAGTTCTTC.

This clone was counted only a few times. The chain uses TRBV11-3 and TRBJ2-5; maybe TRBD2 (6 bases). Deletions cut 2 bases from V and 1 base from J, with 20 bases between. This CDR3 spans 18 amino acids. Germline V CDR1 and CDR2: SGHNT, YENEEA. The CDR3 nucleotides read TGTGCCAGCAGCTTATGGTTTATGGAGGGGCTCATCCAAGAGACCCAGTACTTC. It specifies CASSLWFMEGLIQETQYF.